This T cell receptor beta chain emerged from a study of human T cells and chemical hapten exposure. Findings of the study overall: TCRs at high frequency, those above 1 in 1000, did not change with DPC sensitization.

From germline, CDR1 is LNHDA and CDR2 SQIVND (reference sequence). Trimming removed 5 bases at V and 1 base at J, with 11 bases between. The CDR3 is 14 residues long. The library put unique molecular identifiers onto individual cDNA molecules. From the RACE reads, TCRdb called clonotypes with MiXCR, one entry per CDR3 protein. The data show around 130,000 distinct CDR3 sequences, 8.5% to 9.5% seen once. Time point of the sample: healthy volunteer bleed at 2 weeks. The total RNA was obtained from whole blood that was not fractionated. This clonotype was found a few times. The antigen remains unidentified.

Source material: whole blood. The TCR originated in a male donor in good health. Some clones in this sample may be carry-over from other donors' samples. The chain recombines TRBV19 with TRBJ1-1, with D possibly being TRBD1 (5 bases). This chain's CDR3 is CASSAGRGNTEAFF. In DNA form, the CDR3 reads TGTGCCAGTAGTGCGGGAAGGGGGAACACTGAAGCTTTCTTT. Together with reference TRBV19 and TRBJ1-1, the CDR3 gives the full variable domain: DGGITQSPKYLFRKEGQNVTLSCEQNLNHDAMYWYRQDPGQGLRLIYYSQIVNDFQKGDIAEGYSVSREKKESFPLTVTSAQKNPTAFYLCASSAGRGNTEAFFGQGTRLTVV.